This TCR beta chain was retrieved from a study of T-cell reconstitution after alpha-beta-depleted transplantation in children. Using unique molecular identifiers, the investigators prepared the TCRbeta library. TCRdb called the PCR reads again in MiXCR, with one record for every CDR3 protein. The sample holds some 390,000 distinct CDR3 sequences, roughly 20% seen once. V was shortened by 0 bases and J by 3 bases, with 16 bases between the two germline ends. CDR3 length: 16 amino acids. CDR1 is SGHRS and CDR2 is YFSETQ in the germline V gene. The rearrangement links TRBV5-1 to TRBJ2-7; the D call may be TRBD1 or TRBD2 (5 bases each). This TCR was sampled from a human donor who donated a stem cell graft to a child with acute myeloid leukemia. This specimen was PBMCs from the stem cell graft donor, taken from the stem cell graft. The DNA of the CDR3 is TGCGCCAGCAGCTTGGGTTCGATCGGGACGGGCTACGAGCAGTACTTC. Its translation is CASSLGSIGTGYEQYF.